The rows below give T cell receptor beta chains drawn from one sample of a study of beta chain features in type 1 diabetes. Using immunoSEQ multiplex PCR, the repertoire was profiled, and TCRdb retains in-frame clones only, with some absent. The sample lists 400,000 to 550,000 clones; more than 9.5% were seen once. Sequenced: naive CD4+ T cells from blood. The origin of the receptors is a woman younger than 35 in good health. CDR3s include the opening cysteine and the closing phenylalanine or tryptophan. Each record gives: clone size, CDR3 length, J gene, D gene, V gene, CDR3 DNA, CDR3 protein. A D gene is named only where the DNA matches it firmly. Expanded clones are given a class, and other clones once, few, many or no size at all.

>few|15|TRBJ1-5|TRBD1|TRBV9
TGTGCCAGCAGCGTAGGGACAGGGGGCTATCAGCCCCAGCATTTT
CASSVGTGGYQPQHF
>few|13|TRBJ2-3|NA|TRBV7-9
TGTGCCAGCAGCCCGACGGGGTTAGATACGCAGTATTTT
CASSPTGLDTQYF
>NA|14|TRBJ2-3|TRBD1|TRBV29-1
TGCAGCGTTTTAGGACAGGGCTCCACAGATACGCAGTATTTT
CSVLGQGSTDTQYF
>NA|16|TRBJ2-2|NA|TRBV25-1
TGTGCCAGCTCGAAGATCCCGACTTCGAACACCGGGGAGCTGTTTTTT
CASSKIPTSNTGELFF
>NA|16|TRBJ2-7|TRBD2|TRBV19
TGTGCCAGTAGTATAAGAGGCAGCGGGAGTTCCTACGAGCAGTACTTC
CASSIRGSGSSYEQYF
>few|15|TRBJ2-1|TRBD2|TRBV19
TGTGCCAGTAGACAAGGGACTAGCGGGCTATATGAGCAGTTCTTC
CASRQGTSGLYEQFF
>NA|13|TRBJ1-6|TRBD1|TRBV28
TGTGCCAGCAGCCGGGACAGGGTTTCACCCCTCCACTTT
CASSRDRVSPLHF
>few|14|TRBJ2-2|NA|TRBV5-4
TGTGCCAGCAGCTTGGGATTGGGGACCGGGGAGCTGTTTTTT
CASSLGLGTGELFF
>few|15|TRBJ2-4|TRBD1|TRBV2
TGTGCCAGCAGCCTACAGGGGGTGGGCCAAAACATTCAGTACTTC
CASSLQGVGQNIQYF
>few|14|TRBJ2-6|NA|TRBV25-1
TGTGCCAGCAGAGACAGCTCTGGGGCCAACGTCCTGACTTTC
CASRDSSGANVLTF
>few|14|TRBJ2-3|NA|TRBV9
TGTGCCAGCAGGAAGACAGATAGCACAGATACGCAGTATTTT
CASRKTDSTDTQYF
>NA|13|TRBJ2-1|TRBD2|TRBV7-2
TGTGCCAGCAGCTCTTCTAGATCGGGAGGGCCGTTCTTC
CASSSSRSGGPFF
>few|18|TRBJ2-7|TRBD2|TRBV7-2
TGTGCCAGCAGCTTAGTTAGCCTAGCGGGAGGAACGTCCTACGAGCAGTACTTC
CASSLVSLAGGTSYEQYF
>few|15|TRBJ2-1|TRBD2|TRBV28
TGTGCCAGCCGAGAGGGGACTAGCGGCTACAATGAGCAGTTCTTC
CASREGTSGYNEQFF
>NA|14|TRBJ2-3|TRBD2|TRBV19
TGTGCCAGTAGATTAGCGGGAGAATCAGATACGCAGTATTTT
CASRLAGESDTQYF
>NA|16|TRBJ2-6|NA|TRBV7-9
TGTGCCAGCACCTCCCCAGGGGACTCTGGGGCCAACGTCCTGACTTTC
CASTSPGDSGANVLTF
>few|11|TRBJ2-5|NA|TRBV20-1
TGCAGTGCCCTTATAGGAGAGACCCAGTACTTC
CSALIGETQYF
>few|14|TRBJ2-3|NA|TRBV7-2
TGTGCCAGCAGCGTAAGGGCTAGCACAGATACGCAGTATTTT
CASSVRASTDTQYF
>few|17|TRBJ2-4|NA|TRBV7-2
TGTGCCAGCAGCTTGGGCGGGCTTCACCTAGCCAAAAACATTCAGTACTTC
CASSLGGLHLAKNIQYF
>few|11|TRBJ2-7|NA|TRBV7-9
TGTGCCAGCAGCGGATATTACGAGCAGTACTTC
CASSGYYEQYF
>few|13|TRBJ2-1|NA|TRBV28
TGTGCCAGCCGGACTCCCGGGCACAATGAGCAGTTCTTC
CASRTPGHNEQFF
>few|13|TRBJ2-3|TRBD2|TRBV29-1
TGCAAGACCTCGGGAGGAGCCACAGATACGCAGTATTTT
CKTSGGATDTQYF
>NA|16|TRBJ2-2|NA|TRBV9
TGTGCCAGCCGCCGGGGCCATCACCGAAACACCGGGGAGCTGTTTTTT
CASRRGHHRNTGELFF